These 4 T cell receptor beta chains were all obtained from the same sample, sequenced in a study of cytomegalovirus exposure and HLA in healthy donors (dated 2017 in TCRdb). Libraries were built with the immunoSEQ multiplex PCR assay. For the multiplex PCR, a mixture combining 60 forward primers for TCR Vbeta segments and 13 reverse primers for TCR Jbeta segments was used. The table was pulled from immuneACCESS by TCRdb, which kept in-frame rearrangements only. Such tables lose some clones; where checked, under half of the loss comes from unresolved V genes, and the rest has no known cause. The sample profile shows some 150,000 clones; around 68% of them were found once. About 2.1% of the sample rests with the top ten. Sequencing input: PBMCs. Receptors were obtained from a man aged 25 to 45 in good health and CMV-seronegative.

Written as DNA, the CDR3 is TGTGCCAGTAGTTCCCCCGGTGGGGCTAGCGGGGGCCCGGGTGAGCAGTTCTTC. This sequence encodes CASSSPGGASGGPGEQFF. V gene TRBV19 combines with J gene TRBJ2-1, with 10 bases identical to TRBD2. J lost 9 bases, V lost 5 bases, and 19 bases had no gene match. CDR3 length equals 18 residues. Germline values: CDR1 LNHDA, CDR2 SQIVND (reference sequence).

The V gene is TRBV19, the J gene TRBJ1-6; tentatively, D is TRBD1 (6 bases). CDR3 length: 15 amino acids. Germline CDR1 LNHDA, CDR2 SQIVND (reference sequence). With 1 base removed from V and 6 bases from J, the gap between germline ends came to 10 bases. The chain's CDR3 is CASSIGEGGNSPLHF. In DNA form, the CDR3 reads TGTGCCAGTAGTATAGGAGAAGGGGGTAATTCACCCCTCCACTTT. The full variable domain, with the rest looked up from reference TRBV19 and TRBJ1-6, is DGGITQSPKYLFRKEGQNVTLSCEQNLNHDAMYWYRQDPGQGLRLIYYSQIVNDFQKGDIAEGYSVSREKKESFPLTVTSAQKNPTAFYLCASSIGEGGNSPLHFGNGTRLTVT.

The chain uses TRBV6-1 and TRBJ2-3; no clear D. The CDR3 is 15 residues long. The V and J ends lost 6 bases and 2 bases respectively, with 15 bases between them. Germline V gene data show CDR1 as MNHNS and CDR2 as SASEGT. The CDR3: CASSILSRLTDTQYF. The CDR3 nucleotides are TGTGCCAGCAGCATCTTATCCAGGCTCACAGATACGCAGTATTTT.

The chain couples TRBV27 to TRBJ1-6; D is uncertain. Germline CDR1 reads MNHEY; CDR2 reads SMNVEV (reference sequence). CDR3 length: 17 amino acids. Between the trimmed V and J ends, which lost 1 base and 5 bases, there was a span of 15 bases. CDR3 in DNA: TGTGCCAGCAGTTTATTTTATACCCGAGATAATAATTCACCCCTCCACTTT. It translates to CASSLFYTRDNNSPLHF.